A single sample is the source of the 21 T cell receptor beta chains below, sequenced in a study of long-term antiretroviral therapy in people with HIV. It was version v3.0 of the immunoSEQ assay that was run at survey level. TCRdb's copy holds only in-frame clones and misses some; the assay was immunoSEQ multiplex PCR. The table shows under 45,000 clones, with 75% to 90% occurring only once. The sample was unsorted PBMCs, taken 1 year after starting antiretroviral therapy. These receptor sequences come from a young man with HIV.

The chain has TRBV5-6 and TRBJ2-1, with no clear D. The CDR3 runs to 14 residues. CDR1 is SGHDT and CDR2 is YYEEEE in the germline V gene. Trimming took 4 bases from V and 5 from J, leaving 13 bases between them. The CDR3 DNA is TGTGCCAGCAGCGTTGGACGGCCCCACAATGAGCAGTTCTTC. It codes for CASSVGRPHNEQFF.

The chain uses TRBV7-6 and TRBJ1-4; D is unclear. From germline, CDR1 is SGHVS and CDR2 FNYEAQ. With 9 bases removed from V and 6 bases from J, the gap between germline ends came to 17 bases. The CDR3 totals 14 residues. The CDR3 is CASRPGSLYEKLFF. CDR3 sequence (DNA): TGTGCCAGTCGCCCGGGGAGCCTATATGAAAAACTGTTTTTT.

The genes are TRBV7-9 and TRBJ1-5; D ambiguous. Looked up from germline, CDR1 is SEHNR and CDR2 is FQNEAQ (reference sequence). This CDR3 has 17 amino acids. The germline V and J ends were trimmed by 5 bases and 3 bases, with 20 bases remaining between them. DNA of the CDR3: TGTGCCAGCAGCAATAACCCAGAATCGTTCATCAATCAGCCCCAGCATTTT. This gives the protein CASSNNPESFINQPQHF.

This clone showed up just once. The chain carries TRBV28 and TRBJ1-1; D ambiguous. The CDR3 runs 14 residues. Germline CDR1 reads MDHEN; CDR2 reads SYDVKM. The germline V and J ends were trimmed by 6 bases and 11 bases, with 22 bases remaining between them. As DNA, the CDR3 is TGTGCCAGCAGCTTAATCGTGGCGGCCTTGAGCGCTTTCTTT. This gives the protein CASSLIVAALSAFF.

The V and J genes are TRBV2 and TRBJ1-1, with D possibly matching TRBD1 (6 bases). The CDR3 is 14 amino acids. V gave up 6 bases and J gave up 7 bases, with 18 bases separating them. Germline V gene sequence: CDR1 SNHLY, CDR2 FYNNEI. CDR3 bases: TGTGCCAGCAGCCCAAGGGAGACAGGAAATGAAGCTTTCTTT. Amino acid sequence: CASSPRETGNEAFF. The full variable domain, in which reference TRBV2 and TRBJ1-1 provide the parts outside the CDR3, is EPEVTQTPSHQVTQMGQEVILRCVPISNHLYFYWYRQILGQKVEFLVSFYNNEISEKSEIFDDQFSVERPDGSNFTLKIRSTKLEDSAMYFCASSPRETGNEAFFGQGTRLTVV.

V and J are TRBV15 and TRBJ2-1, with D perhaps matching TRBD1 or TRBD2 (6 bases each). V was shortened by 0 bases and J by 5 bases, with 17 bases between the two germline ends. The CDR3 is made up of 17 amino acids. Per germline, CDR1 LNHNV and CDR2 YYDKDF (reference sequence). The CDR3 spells CATSRDLMRGADNEQFF. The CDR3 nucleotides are TGTGCCACCAGCAGAGACCTGATGAGGGGGGCGGACAATGAGCAGTTCTTC.

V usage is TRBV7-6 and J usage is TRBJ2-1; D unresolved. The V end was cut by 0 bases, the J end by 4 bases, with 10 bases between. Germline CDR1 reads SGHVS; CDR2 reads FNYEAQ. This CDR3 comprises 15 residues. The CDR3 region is CASSLAPDRYNEQFF. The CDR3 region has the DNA TGTGCCAGCAGCTTAGCACCGGACCGGTACAATGAGCAGTTCTTC.

CDR3: CASSPGTGSYNEQFF. The CDR3 DNA is TGTGCCAGCAGCCCCGGGACAGGTTCCTACAATGAGCAGTTCTTC. This chain uses TRBV6-5 with TRBJ2-1; TRBD1 agrees at 8 bases. V was pared by 6 bases and J by 1 base, with 5 bases of the junction left unmatched. Germline V CDR1 and CDR2: MNHEY, SVGAGI. The length of the CDR3 is 15 residues.

The CDR3 loop reads CASKPGVGSLGTGNTIYF. CDR3 in DNA: TGTGCCTCCAAACCCGGGGTCGGATCTTTAGGCACTGGAAACACCATATATTTT. The rearrangement links TRBV10-3 to TRBJ1-3; no clear D gene. The V and J ends lost 11 bases and 2 bases respectively, with 28 bases between them. In germline, CDR1 is ENHRY, CDR2 SYGVKD. The CDR3 loop spans 18 amino acids.

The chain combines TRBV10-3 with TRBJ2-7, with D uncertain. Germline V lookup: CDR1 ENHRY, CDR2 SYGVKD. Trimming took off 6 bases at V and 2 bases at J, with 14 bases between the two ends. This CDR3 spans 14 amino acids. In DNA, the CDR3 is TGTGCCATCAGGGATACAGATTGGCCCTACGAGCAGTACTTC. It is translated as CAIRDTDWPYEQYF.

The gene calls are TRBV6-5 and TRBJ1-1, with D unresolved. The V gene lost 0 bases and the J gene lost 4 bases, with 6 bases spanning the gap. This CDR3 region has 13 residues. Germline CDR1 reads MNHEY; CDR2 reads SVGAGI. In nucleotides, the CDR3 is TGTGCCAGCAGTTACTCCATTGGCACTGAAGCTTTCTTT. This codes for CASSYSIGTEAFF.

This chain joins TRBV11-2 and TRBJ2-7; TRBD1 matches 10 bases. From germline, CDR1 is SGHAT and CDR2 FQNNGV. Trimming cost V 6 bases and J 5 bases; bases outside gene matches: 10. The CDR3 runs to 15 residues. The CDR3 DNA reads TGTGCCAGCAGACTTTCTGGGACAGGGGTCCACGAGCAGTACTTC. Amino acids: CASRLSGTGVHEQYF. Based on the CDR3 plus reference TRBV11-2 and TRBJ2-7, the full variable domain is EAGVAQSPRYKIIEKRQSVAFWCNPISGHATLYWYQQILGQGPKLLIQFQNNGVVDDSQLPKDRFSAERLKGVDSTLKIQPAKLEDSAVYLCASRLSGTGVHEQYFGPGTRLTVT.

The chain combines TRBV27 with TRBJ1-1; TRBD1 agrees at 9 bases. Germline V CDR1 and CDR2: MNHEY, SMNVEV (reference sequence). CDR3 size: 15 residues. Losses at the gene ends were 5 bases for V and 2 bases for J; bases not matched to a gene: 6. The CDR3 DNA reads TGTGCCAGCAGTGACCGACAGGGGGGTAACACTGAAGCTTTCTTT. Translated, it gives CASSDRQGGNTEAFF.

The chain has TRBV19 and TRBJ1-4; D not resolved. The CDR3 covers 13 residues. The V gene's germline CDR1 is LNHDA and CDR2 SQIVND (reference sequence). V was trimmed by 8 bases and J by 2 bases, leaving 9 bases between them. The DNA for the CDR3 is TGTGCCAGTCGGCCGATTACTAATGAAAAACTGTTTTTT. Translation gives CASRPITNEKLFF.

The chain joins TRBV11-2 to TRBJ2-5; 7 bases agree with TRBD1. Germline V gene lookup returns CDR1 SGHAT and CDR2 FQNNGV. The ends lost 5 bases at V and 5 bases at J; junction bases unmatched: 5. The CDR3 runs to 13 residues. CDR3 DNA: TGTGCCAGCAGCACGACAGGGTTGGAGACCCAGTACTTC. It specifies CASSTTGLETQYF.

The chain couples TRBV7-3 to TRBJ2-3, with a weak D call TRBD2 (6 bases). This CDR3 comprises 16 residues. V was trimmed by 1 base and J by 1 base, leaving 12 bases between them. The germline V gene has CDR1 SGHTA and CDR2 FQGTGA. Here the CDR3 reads CASSLMGGLGTDTQYF. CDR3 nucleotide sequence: TGTGCCAGCAGCTTAATGGGGGGATTGGGCACAGATACGCAGTATTTT.

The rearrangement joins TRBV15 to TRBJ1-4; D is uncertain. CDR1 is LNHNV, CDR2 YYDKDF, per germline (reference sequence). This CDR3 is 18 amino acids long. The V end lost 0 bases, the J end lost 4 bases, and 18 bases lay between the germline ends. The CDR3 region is CATSREGSPTTRNEKLFF. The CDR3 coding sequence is TGTGCCACCAGCAGAGAGGGGTCCCCCACGACGCGTAATGAAAAACTGTTTTTT.

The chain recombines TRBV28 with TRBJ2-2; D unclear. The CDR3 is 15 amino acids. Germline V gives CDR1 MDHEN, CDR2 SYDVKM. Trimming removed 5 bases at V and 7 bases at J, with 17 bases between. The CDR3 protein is CASSPNQLGGGELFF. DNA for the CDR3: TGTGCCAGCAGTCCAAACCAGTTAGGTGGCGGGGAGCTGTTTTTT.

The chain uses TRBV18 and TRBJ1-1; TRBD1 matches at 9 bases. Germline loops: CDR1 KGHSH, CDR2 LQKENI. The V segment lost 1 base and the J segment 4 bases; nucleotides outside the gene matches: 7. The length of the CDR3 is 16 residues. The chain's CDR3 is CASSPQGTGIGTEAFF. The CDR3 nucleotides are TGTGCCAGCTCACCACAAGGGACAGGGATAGGCACTGAAGCTTTCTTT.

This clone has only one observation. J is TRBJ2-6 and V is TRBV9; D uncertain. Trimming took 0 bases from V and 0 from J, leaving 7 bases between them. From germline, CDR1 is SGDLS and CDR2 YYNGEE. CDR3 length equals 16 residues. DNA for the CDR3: TGTGCCAGCAGCGTAGCAAGGAGCTCTGGGGCCAACGTCCTGACTTTC. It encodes CASSVARSSGANVLTF. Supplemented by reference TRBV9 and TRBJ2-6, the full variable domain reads DSGVTQTPKHLITATGQRVTLRCSPRSGDLSVYWYQQSLDQGLQFLIQYYNGEERAKGNILERFSAQQFPDLHSELNLSSLELGDSALYFCASSVARSSGANVLTFGAGSRLTVL.

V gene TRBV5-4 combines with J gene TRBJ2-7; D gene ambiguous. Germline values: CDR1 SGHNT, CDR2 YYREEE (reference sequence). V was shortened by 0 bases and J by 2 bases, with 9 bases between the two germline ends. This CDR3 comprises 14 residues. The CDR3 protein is CASSLAVGTYEQYF. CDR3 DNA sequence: TGTGCCAGCAGCTTGGCGGTCGGAACCTACGAGCAGTACTTC.